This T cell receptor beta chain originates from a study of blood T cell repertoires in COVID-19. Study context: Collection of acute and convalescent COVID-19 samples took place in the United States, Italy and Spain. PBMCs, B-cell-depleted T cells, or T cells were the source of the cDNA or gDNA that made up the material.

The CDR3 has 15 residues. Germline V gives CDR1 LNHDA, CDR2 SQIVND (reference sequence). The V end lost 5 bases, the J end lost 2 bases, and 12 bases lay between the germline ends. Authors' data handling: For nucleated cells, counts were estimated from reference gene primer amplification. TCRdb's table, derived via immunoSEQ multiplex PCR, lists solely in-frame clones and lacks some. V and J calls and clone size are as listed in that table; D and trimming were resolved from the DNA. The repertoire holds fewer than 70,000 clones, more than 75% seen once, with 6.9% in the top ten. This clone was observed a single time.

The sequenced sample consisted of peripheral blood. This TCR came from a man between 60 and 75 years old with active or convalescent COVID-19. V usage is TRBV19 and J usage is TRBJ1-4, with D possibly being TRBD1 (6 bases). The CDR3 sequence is CASSSTGFTNEKLFF. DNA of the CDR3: TGTGCCAGTAGTTCAACAGGGTTCACTAATGAAAAACTGTTTTTT.